This T cell receptor (beta chain) was sequenced during a study of shared clonotypes between healthy human individuals. Produced via immunoSEQ multiplex PCR; TCRdb's table is partial and in-frame only. The sample carries 1,400,000 or so clones, approximately 98.5% recorded once. V gave up 5 bases and J gave up 3 bases, with 11 bases separating them. Germline-derived CDR1 and CDR2 are SEHNR and FQNEAQ (reference sequence). This CDR3 has 13 amino acids. Adult donors, all healthy and HIV-negative, had no recent acute infections or vaccinations. Sample: naive CD4+ T cells sorted from blood. Subset described: CD45RA+ positively selected. The chain links TRBV7-9 to TRBJ2-7; D unresolved. The receptor was isolated from a man under 40 in good health. This CDR3 is CASSEDPSYEQYF. CDR3 nucleotide sequence: TGTGCCAGCAGCGAGGACCCCAGCTACGAGCAGTACTTC.